This is a list of T cell receptor beta chains from one sample in a study of siplizumab effects on memory and regulatory T cells. Clones were read by immunoSEQ multiplex PCR, and TCRdb kept only the in-frame ones, dropping some. The sample gives 100,000 or so clones, around 92% of which show up once; about 2.6% is in the top ten. Material: CD4+ T cells sorted from blood. The source of these receptors is a human donor in good health. Some clones in this sample may be carry-over from other donors' samples. Each CDR3 is given with its conserved first and last residue. D genes are given only for firm matches. For some rows the clone size is stated as once, few or many, or as a class when expanded; others skip it.

TRBD1,-,TRBV6-1,TRBJ1-4,TGTGCCAGCAGTGGGACAGGGGGCGTATTAGGTGAAAAACTGTTTTTT,CASSGTGGVLGEKLFF
-,-,TRBV29-1,TRBJ2-2,TGCAGCGTTGATGGTGGCCAGGGGAGCGGGGAGCTGTTTTTT,CSVDGGQGSGELFF
-,-,TRBV7-8,TRBJ2-7,TGTGCCAGCAGCTTAGCCGTACTAGACCCTCCAACCAGATATCGGGAGCAGTACTTC,CASSLAVLDPPTRYREQYF
TRBD1,-,TRBV18,TRBJ2-5,TGTGCCAGCTCACCAAAACTACAGGGGGCAGAGACCCAGTACTTC,CASSPKLQGAETQYF
-,-,TRBV5-4,TRBJ2-1,TGTGCCAGCAGCTTGGATAGGTACGATGAGCAGTTCTTC,CASSLDRYDEQFF
-,few,TRBV10-2,TRBJ1-1,TGCGCCAGCAACCCGGGACTGCTGAACACTGAAGCTTTCTTT,CASNPGLLNTEAFF
-,once,TRBV11-3,TRBJ2-5,TGTGCCGGGGGATTTCAAGAGACCCAGTACTTC,CAGGFQETQYF
-,-,TRBV18,TRBJ2-7,TGTGCCAGCTCACCACAGGGGACGAACGGCGAGCAGTACTTC,CASSPQGTNGEQYF
-,once,TRBV5-4,TRBJ1-4,TGTGCCAGCAGCTTGGGCAGGGCCTTTAATGAAAAACTGTTTTTT,CASSLGRAFNEKLFF
-,-,TRBV6-5,TRBJ1-5,TGTGCCAGCAGTTACTCAGGGGATCAGCCCCAGCATTTT,CASSYSGDQPQHF
-,-,TRBV7-7,TRBJ2-1,TGTGCTAGCAGCCAAGACAGTTACAATGAGCAGTTCTTC,CASSQDSYNEQFF
-,-,TRBV9,TRBJ2-1,TGTGCCAGCAGCCCCCACAGTACCCGGGGAAATGAGCAGTTCTTC,CASSPHSTRGNEQFF
-,-,TRBV12-1,TRBJ2-5,TGTGCCAGCAGAGCTAGGGAAGAGACCCAGTACTTC,CASRAREETQYF
-,-,TRBV10-2,TRBJ2-2,TGCGCCAGCAGCCCGAAGGCTACCGGATTCGGGAGCGGGGAGCTGTTTTTT,CASSPKATGFGSGELFF
TRBD1,-,TRBV11-3,TRBJ2-2,TGTGCCAGCAGTTCACAGGGGGCTAGCACCGGGGAGCTGTTTTTT,CASSSQGASTGELFF
-,-,TRBV15,TRBJ2-2,TGTGCCACCAGCAGAGTTACCGGGGAGCTGTTTTTT,CATSRVTGELFF
TRBD1,-,TRBV7-3,TRBJ2-3,TGTGCCAGCAGCATCACAGGGGGTACGCAGTATTTT,CASSITGGTQYF
-,-,TRBV19,TRBJ2-5,TGTGCCAGTAGTCAAACTACGGACGGTTACCAAGAGACCCAGTACTTC,CASSQTTDGYQETQYF
TRBD1,-,TRBV6-6,TRBJ2-7,TGTGCCAGCAGTTACTCGAACACAGGGGACGAGCAGTACTTC,CASSYSNTGDEQYF
-,-,TRBV7-9,TRBJ1-1,TGTGCCAGCAGCTTAAAATCGAACACTGAAGCTTTCTTT,CASSLKSNTEAFF
-,-,TRBV14,TRBJ1-2,TGTGCCAGCAGCCAGAACAGCTATGGCTACACCTTC,CASSQNSYGYTF
-,-,TRBV6-1,TRBJ1-2,TGTGCCAGCATACGAGGCTCCAACTATGGCTACACCTTC,CASIRGSNYGYTF
-,-,TRBV11-2,TRBJ1-5,TGTGCCAGCAGCACCCCCCAAACCGGGAATCAGCCCCAGCATTTT,CASSTPQTGNQPQHF
-,-,TRBV10-3,TRBJ1-5,TGTGCCATCAGTGAGTCGGGGACCAGGGGACACACTCAGCCCCAGCATTTT,CAISESGTRGHTQPQHF
TRBD2,-,TRBV5-4,TRBJ2-3,TGTGCCAGCAGCTCCGGGACTAGCGGGAGTTTGCCGCAGTATTTT,CASSSGTSGSLPQYF
-,once,TRBV5-4,TRBJ1-1,TGTGCCAGCAGACAGGGAAATCGAGACACTGAAGCTTTCTTT,CASRQGNRDTEAFF
-,-,TRBV27,TRBJ2-6,TGTGCCAGCAGTTTTTTTTCAGGGGTGGGGGCCAACGTCCTGACTTTC,CASSFFSGVGANVLTF
TRBD2,-,TRBV6-1,TRBJ2-1,TGTGCCAGCAGTGAAATCCTAGCGGGAGGTTCCTACAATGAGCAGTTCTTC,CASSEILAGGSYNEQFF
-,-,TRBV6-5,TRBJ2-7,TGTGCCAGCAGTTCTGGAGGGCCCTACGAGCAGTACTTC,CASSSGGPYEQYF
TRBD2,-,TRBV7-2,TRBJ2-2,TGTGCCAGCAGCTATAGCGGGAGCACCGGGGAGCTGTTTTTT,CASSYSGSTGELFF
-,once,TRBV19,TRBJ1-5,TGTGCCAGTAGTATTGACAGCACACGGCAGCCCCAGCATTTT,CASSIDSTRQPQHF
TRBD2,once,TRBV27,TRBJ2-1,TGTGCCAGCAGTTCAATCGGACTAGCTGAAGTGCCGCAGTTCTTC,CASSSIGLAEVPQFF
-,-,TRBV9,TRBJ2-1,TGTGCCAGCAGCCCCCCTGGCTTGGGGAATGAGCAGTTCTTC,CASSPPGLGNEQFF
TRBD2,-,TRBV28,TRBJ2-7,TGTGCCAGCAGTTCCCACGGACTAGCGGGTAGCGGCGAGCAGTACTTC,CASSSHGLAGSGEQYF
-,-,TRBV29-1,TRBJ1-1,TGCAGCGGTGTTCGACAGGCTAGCACTGAAGCTTTCTTT,CSGVRQASTEAFF
-,-,TRBV4-1,TRBJ1-2,TGCGCCAGCAGCCAAGGACAGAGTAACTATGGCTACACCTTC,CASSQGQSNYGYTF
-,-,TRBV6-5,TRBJ1-5,TGTGCCAGCAAGCCGGATCATAGCAATCAGCCCCAGCATTTT,CASKPDHSNQPQHF
-,-,TRBV7-3,TRBJ2-1,TGTGCCAGCAGCTTAGGTCTAGAAAATAATGAGCAGTTCTTC,CASSLGLENNEQFF
TRBD2,-,TRBV7-2,TRBJ2-7,TGTGCCAGCAGCTTAGCCCTAGCGGGTCCCTACGAGCAGTACTTC,CASSLALAGPYEQYF